Listed below are T cell receptor beta chains from one sample, sequenced in a study of blood T cell repertoires in COVID-19. Profiling relied on immunoSEQ multiplex PCR, and the TCRdb table lists in-frame clones only, not all of them. The table shows a few hundred thousand clones, with around 90% occurring only once. Input material: PBMCs or T cells enriched from blood (not recorded which). These receptors were collected from a man between 18 and 35 years old with acute COVID-19. Both conserved end residues are part of each CDR3. The order of the fields is V gene, clone size, D gene, J gene, CDR3 protein, CDR3 DNA. The D gene is left open where the match is weak. The size of a clone is reported for some rows only, either as once, few or many, or as a class for expanded clones.

>TRBV29-1|.|.|TRBJ2-5
CSVVGGPGETQYF
TGCAGCGTTGTAGGAGGGCCGGGGGAGACCCAGTACTTC
>TRBV4-2|.|.|TRBJ2-3
CASSQSPLVSSSDTQYF
TGTGCCAGCAGCCAAAGCCCACTAGTGAGCTCATCAGATACGCAGTATTTT
>TRBV6-6|.|.|TRBJ2-4
CASSAGARAKNIQYF
TGTGCCAGCAGCGCAGGGGCTCGAGCCAAAAACATTCAGTACTTC
>TRBV28|few|.|TRBJ2-7
CASSLPDSYGEYF
TGTGCCAGCAGTCTCCCGGACTCTTACGGCGAGTACTTC
>TRBV5-1|.|TRBD1|TRBJ2-2
CASSLAQGQGRTGELFF
TGCGCCAGCAGCTTGGCCCAAGGACAGGGGCGCACCGGGGAGCTGTTTTTT
>TRBV11-2|.|.|TRBJ2-7
CASSSITRISYEQYF
TGTGCCAGCAGCTCTATTACTAGAATCTCCTACGAGCAGTACTTC
>TRBV11-2|.|TRBD1|TRBJ2-3
CASRTGQLRDTQYF
TGTGCCAGCAGGACGGGACAGTTAAGAGATACGCAGTATTTT
>TRBV6-1|once|TRBD1|TRBJ1-2
CASSEASQGAFGYTF
TGTGCCAGCAGTGAAGCGTCACAGGGGGCGTTCGGCTACACCTTC
>TRBV19|once|.|TRBJ2-5
CASTAGAEAQETQYF
TGTGCCAGTACCGCCGGAGCGGAAGCCCAAGAGACCCAGTACTTC
>TRBV19|.|TRBD1|TRBJ1-1
CASSPGQAGGTEAFF
TGTGCCAGTAGTCCTGGACAGGCTGGGGGCACTGAAGCTTTCTTT
>TRBV5-1|.|TRBD1|TRBJ2-5
CASSSATGGVGTQYF
TGCGCCAGCAGCTCGGCAACAGGGGGCGTGGGGACCCAGTACTTC
>TRBV4-3|.|TRBD2|TRBJ2-7
CASSQDRTSGPYEQYF
TGCGCCAGCAGCCAAGATAGGACTAGCGGTCCCTACGAGCAGTACTTC
>TRBV7-9|.|.|TRBJ2-4
CASSLQGQAKNIQYF
TGTGCCAGCAGCTTACAGGGACAAGCCAAAAACATTCAGTACTTC
>TRBV19|once|TRBD1|TRBJ1-1
CASKGQGDTEAFF
TGTGCCAGCAAAGGACAGGGAGACACTGAAGCTTTCTTT
>TRBV5-1|.|TRBD1|TRBJ2-7
CASSLEGAFNEQYF
TGCGCCAGCAGCTTGGAGGGGGCTTTCAACGAGCAGTACTTC
>TRBV23-1|.|.|TRBJ1-2
CASSLLLWTVVNGYTF
TGCGCCAGCAGTCTTCTACTTTGGACAGTGGTGAATGGCTACACCTTC
>TRBV9|.|TRBD1|TRBJ2-1
CASTTTGTGYNEQFF
TGTGCCAGCACCACTACCGGGACAGGATACAATGAGCAGTTCTTC
>TRBV6-5|.|.|TRBJ2-7
CASSPRGTAYEQYF
TGTGCCAGCAGCCCACGGGGAACCGCCTACGAGCAGTACTTC
>TRBV12-3/TRBV12-4|.|.|TRBJ1-4
CASSLYSNEKLFF
TGTGCCAGCAGTTTATACAGCAATGAAAAACTGTTTTTT
>TRBV6-1|.|.|TRBJ2-1
CASSEPQGSSYNEQFF
TGTGCCAGCAGTGAACCCCAGGGGAGCTCCTACAATGAGCAGTTCTTC
>TRBV18|.|.|TRBJ1-1
CASLRELGDTEAFF
TGTGCCAGCCTCCGCGAGTTGGGAGATACTGAAGCTTTCTTT
>TRBV7-9|.|TRBD1|TRBJ2-5
CASSLAAGGGETQYF
TGTGCCAGCAGCTTAGCAGCAGGGGGCGGTGAGACCCAGTACTTC
>TRBV19|.|.|TRBJ2-1
CASSPGLYNEQFF
TGTGCCAGTAGTCCGGGTCTTTACAATGAGCAGTTCTTC
>TRBV29-1|.|TRBD1|TRBJ1-4
CSPLETGITNEKLFF
TGCAGCCCATTAGAGACAGGGATAACTAATGAAAAACTGTTTTTT
>TRBV25-1|.|TRBD1|TRBJ2-3
CASSDHTDRGNLTDTQYF
TGTGCCAGCAGTGACCACACTGACAGGGGTAATCTAACAGATACGCAGTATTTT
>TRBV7-9|.|.|TRBJ1-6
CASSLTGYNSPLHF
TGTGCCAGCAGCCTTACAGGGTATAATTCACCCCTCCACTTT
>TRBV5-1|.|.|TRBJ1-1
CASSLVASGVGGDTEAFF
TGCGCCAGCAGCTTGGTAGCCTCTGGGGTTGGAGGGGACACTGAAGCTTTCTTT
>TRBV2|once|TRBD2|TRBJ2-7
CASTSGSDEQYF
TGTGCCAGCACTAGCGGGAGTGACGAGCAGTACTTC
>TRBV23-1|.|TRBD1|TRBJ1-6
CASSQSLLGQGAKVGNSPLHF
TGCGCCAGCAGTCAATCCCTTCTGGGACAGGGGGCGAAGGTTGGGAATTCACCCCTCCACTTT
>TRBV11-2|.|TRBD1|TRBJ2-7
CASSLPTGGSYEQYF
TGTGCCAGCAGCCTACCGACAGGGGGCAGCTACGAGCAGTACTTC
>TRBV28|few|.|TRBJ2-3
CASTTRGGRSSDTQYF
TGTGCCAGCACAACGCGTGGGGGGAGGAGCTCAGATACGCAGTATTTT
>TRBV28|.|.|TRBJ2-7
CASTSMGWGTLTYEQYF
TGTGCCAGCACCTCAATGGGGTGGGGGACACTCACCTACGAGCAGTACTTC
>TRBV9|.|.|TRBJ1-6
CASSVDPTGPSYNSPLHF
TGTGCCAGCAGCGTAGATCCGACAGGACCTTCCTATAATTCACCCCTCCACTTT
>TRBV5-5|.|TRBD1|TRBJ2-5
CASSLGLGQGQETQYF
TGTGCCAGCAGCCTGGGTCTTGGACAGGGCCAAGAGACCCAGTACTTC
>TRBV5-1|.|TRBD2|TRBJ2-3
CASSLGLAGSQREADTQYF
TGCGCCAGCAGCTTGGGACTAGCGGGAAGTCAACGGGAGGCAGATACGCAGTATTTT
>TRBV7-2|once|TRBD1|TRBJ1-3
CASSPEGGQGTIYF
TGTGCCAGCAGCCCTGAGGGGGGACAGGGGACCATATATTTT
>TRBV7-8|.|TRBD1|TRBJ1-1
CASSLGRGRGNTEAFF
TGTGCCAGCAGCTTAGGAAGGGGGCGGGGGAACACTGAAGCTTTCTTT
>TRBV12-3/TRBV12-4|.|.|TRBJ2-1
CASNGGGNEQFF
TGTGCCAGCAATGGGGGAGGTAATGAGCAGTTCTTC
>TRBV9|.|.|TRBJ2-7
CASSVGRARDEQYF
TGTGCCAGCAGCGTCGGCAGGGCCAGAGACGAGCAGTACTTC
>TRBV10-3|.|TRBD1|TRBJ1-2
CAISEGATGVHGYTF
TGTGCCATCAGTGAGGGGGCGACAGGGGTCCATGGCTACACCTTC
>TRBV4-1|.|.|TRBJ2-7
CASSQEGRLAYEQYF
TGCGCCAGCAGCCAAGAAGGGAGGCTAGCCTACGAGCAGTACTTC
>TRBV5-4|.|TRBD1|TRBJ2-7
CASSWGQAYEQYF
TGTGCCAGCAGCTGGGGACAGGCCTACGAGCAGTACTTC
>TRBV7-2|few|.|TRBJ1-3
CASQGYGFLTKTSGNTIYF
TGTGCCAGCCAGGGGTACGGTTTCTTAACTAAGACCTCTGGAAACACCATATATTTT
>TRBV30|.|.|TRBJ1-2
CAWSPGQNYGYTF
TGTGCCTGGAGCCCCGGACAGAATTATGGCTACACCTTC